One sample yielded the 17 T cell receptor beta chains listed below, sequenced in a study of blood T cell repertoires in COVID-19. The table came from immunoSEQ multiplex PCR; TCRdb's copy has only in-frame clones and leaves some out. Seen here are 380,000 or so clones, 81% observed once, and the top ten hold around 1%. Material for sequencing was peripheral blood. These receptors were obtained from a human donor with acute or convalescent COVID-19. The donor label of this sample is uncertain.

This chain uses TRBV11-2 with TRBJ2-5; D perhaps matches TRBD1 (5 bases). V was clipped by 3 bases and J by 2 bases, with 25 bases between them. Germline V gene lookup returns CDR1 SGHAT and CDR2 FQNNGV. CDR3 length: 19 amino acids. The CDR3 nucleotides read TGTGCCAGCAGCTTCCTGGCTTTGGCTAGGGGTCCCCTTCAAGAGACCCAGTACTTC. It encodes CASSFLALARGPLQETQYF.

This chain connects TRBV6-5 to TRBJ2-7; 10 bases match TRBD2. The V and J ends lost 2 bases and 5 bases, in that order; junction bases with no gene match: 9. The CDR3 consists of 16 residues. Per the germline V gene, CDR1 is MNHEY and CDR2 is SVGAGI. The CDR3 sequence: CASSYRGSGRAHEQYF. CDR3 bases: TGTGCCAGCAGTTACAGGGGCAGCGGGAGGGCGCACGAGCAGTACTTC.

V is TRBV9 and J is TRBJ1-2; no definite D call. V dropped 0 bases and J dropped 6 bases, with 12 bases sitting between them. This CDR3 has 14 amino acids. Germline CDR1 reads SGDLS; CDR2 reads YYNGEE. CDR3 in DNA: TGTGCCAGCAGCGTAGTTTTGGGGAGGAATGGCTACACCTTC. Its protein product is CASSVVLGRNGYTF.

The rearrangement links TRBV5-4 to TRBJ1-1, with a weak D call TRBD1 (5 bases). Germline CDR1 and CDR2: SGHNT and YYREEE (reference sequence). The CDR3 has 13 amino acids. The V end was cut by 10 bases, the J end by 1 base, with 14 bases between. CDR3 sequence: CAFNGAKNTEAFF. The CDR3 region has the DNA TGTGCCTTCAATGGGGCGAAGAACACTGAAGCTTTCTTT.

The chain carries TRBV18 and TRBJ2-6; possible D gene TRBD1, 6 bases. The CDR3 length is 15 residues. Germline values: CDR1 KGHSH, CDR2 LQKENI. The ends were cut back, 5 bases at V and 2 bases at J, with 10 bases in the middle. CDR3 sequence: CASSSNRAGANVLTF. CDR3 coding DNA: TGTGCCAGCTCATCAAACAGGGCTGGGGCCAACGTCCTGACTTTC.

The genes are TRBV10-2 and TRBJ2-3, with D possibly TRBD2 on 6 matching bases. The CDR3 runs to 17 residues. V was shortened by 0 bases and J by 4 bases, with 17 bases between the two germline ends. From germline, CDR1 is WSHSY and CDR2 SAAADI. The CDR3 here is CASSESRLVPGSDTQYF. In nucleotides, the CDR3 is TGCGCCAGCAGTGAGTCGCGACTAGTTCCTGGCTCAGATACGCAGTATTTT.

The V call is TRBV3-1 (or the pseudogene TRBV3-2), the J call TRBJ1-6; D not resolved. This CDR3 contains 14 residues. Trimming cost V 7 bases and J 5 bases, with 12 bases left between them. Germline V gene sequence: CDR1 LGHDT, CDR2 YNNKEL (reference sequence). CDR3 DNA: TGTGCCAGCACCACCGGGTCGGATAATTCACCCCTCCACTTT. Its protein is CASTTGSDNSPLHF.

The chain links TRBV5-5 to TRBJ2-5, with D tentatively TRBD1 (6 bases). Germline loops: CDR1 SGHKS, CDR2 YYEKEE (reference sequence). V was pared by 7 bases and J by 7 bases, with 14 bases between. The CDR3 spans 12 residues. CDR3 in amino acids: CASEQGRGTQYF. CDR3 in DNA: TGTGCCAGCGAACAGGGAAGGGGGACCCAGTACTTC. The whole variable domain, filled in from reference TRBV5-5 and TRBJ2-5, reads DAGVTQSPTHLIKTRGQQVTLRCSPISGHKSVSWYQQVLGQGPQFIFQYYEKEERGRGNFPDRFSARQFPNYSSELNVNALLLGDSALYLCASEQGRGTQYFGPGTRLLVL.

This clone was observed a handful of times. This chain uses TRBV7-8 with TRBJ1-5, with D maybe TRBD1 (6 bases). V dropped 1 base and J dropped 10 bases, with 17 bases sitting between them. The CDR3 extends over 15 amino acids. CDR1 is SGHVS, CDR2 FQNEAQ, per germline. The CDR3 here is CASSLGLQGAGPQHF. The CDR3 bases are TGTGCCAGCAGCTTAGGCCTACAGGGAGCCGGCCCCCAGCATTTT.

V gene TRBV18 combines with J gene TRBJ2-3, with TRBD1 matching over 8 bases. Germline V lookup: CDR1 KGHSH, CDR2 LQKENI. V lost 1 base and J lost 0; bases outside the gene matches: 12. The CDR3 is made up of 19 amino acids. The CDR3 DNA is TGTGCCAGCTCACCACGAGGGGTTGGTAGGACAGGGAGCACAGATACGCAGTATTTT. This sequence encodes CASSPRGVGRTGSTDTQYF.

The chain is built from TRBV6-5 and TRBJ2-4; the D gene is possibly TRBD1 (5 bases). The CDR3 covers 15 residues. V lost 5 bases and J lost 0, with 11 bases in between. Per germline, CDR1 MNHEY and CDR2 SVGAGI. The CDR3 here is CASSKFQGAKNIQYF. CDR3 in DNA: TGTGCCAGCAGTAAATTTCAGGGAGCCAAAAACATTCAGTACTTC.

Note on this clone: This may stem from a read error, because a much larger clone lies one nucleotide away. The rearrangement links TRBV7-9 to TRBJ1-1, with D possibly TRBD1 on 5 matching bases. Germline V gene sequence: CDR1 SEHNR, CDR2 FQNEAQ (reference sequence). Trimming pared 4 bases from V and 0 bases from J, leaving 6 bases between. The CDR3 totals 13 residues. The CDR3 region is CASSSTVNTEAFF. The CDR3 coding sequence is TGTGCCAGCAGCTCGACAGTGAACACTGAAGCTTTCTTT.

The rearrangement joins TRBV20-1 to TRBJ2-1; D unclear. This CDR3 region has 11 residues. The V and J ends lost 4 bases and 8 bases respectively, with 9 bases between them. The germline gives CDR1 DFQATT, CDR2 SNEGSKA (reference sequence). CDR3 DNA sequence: TGCAGTGCTACGCTTACTCATGAGCAGTTCTTC. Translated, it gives CSATLTHEQFF.

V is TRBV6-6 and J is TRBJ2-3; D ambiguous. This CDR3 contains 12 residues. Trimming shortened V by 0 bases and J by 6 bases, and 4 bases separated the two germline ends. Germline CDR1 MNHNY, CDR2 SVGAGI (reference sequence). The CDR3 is CASSYSRDTQYF. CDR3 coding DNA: TGTGCCAGCAGTTACTCCCGGGATACGCAGTATTTT.

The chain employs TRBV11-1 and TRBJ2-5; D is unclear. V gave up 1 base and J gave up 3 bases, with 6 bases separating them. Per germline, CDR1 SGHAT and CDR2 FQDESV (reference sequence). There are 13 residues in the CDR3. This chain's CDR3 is CASSLDSEETQYF. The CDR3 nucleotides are TGTGCCAGCAGCTTAGACAGTGAAGAGACCCAGTACTTC. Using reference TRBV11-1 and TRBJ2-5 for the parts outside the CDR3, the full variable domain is EAEVAQSPRYKITEKSQAVAFWCDPISGHATLYWYRQILGQGPELLVQFQDESVVDDSQLPKDRFSAERLKGVDSTLKIQPAELGDSAMYLCASSLDSEETQYFGPGTRLLVL.

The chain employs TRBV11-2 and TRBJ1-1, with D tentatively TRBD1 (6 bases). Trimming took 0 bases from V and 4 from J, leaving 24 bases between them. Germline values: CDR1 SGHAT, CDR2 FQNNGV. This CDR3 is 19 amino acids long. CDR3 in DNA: TGTGCCAGCAGCTTAGATTTCCTGGCGGGGGGGTACAGGGCCACTGAAGCTTTCTTT. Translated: CASSLDFLAGGYRATEAFF.

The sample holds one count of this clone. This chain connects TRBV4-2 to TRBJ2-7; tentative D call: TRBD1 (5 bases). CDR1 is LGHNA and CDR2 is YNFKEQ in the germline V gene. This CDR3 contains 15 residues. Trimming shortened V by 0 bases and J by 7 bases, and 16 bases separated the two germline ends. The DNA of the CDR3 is TGTGCCAGCAGCCAAGACCCAGGGCCCGAACGGGAGCAGTACTTC. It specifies CASSQDPGPEREQYF.